This T cell receptor beta chain was sequenced for a study of T cell responses to AZD1222 COVID-19 vaccine. The method was immunoSEQ multiplex PCR; TCRdb's version includes in-frame clones alone and lacks a portion of them. The sample yields 120,000 to 150,000 clones, about 92% seen once. The CDR3 length is 16 residues. Trimming left V 5 bases short and J 1 base short, with 16 bases between. The V gene's germline CDR1 is KGHSH and CDR2 LQKENI. This specimen consisted of peripheral blood, obtained on day 0 of AZD1222 vaccination. This TCR came from an adult in good health. V usage is TRBV18 and J usage is TRBJ2-3; maybe TRBD1 (5 bases). The CDR3 DNA follows: TGTGCCAGCTCATCTACCGTGGTAGGGGGCACAGATACGCAGTATTTT. Its protein product is CASSSTVVGGTDTQYF.